These 4 T cell receptor beta chains were all obtained from the same sample, sequenced in a study of cytomegalovirus exposure and HLA in healthy donors. A multiplex PCR was run with 60 Vbeta primers and 13 Jbeta primers. The table came from immunoSEQ multiplex PCR; TCRdb's copy has only in-frame clones and leaves some out. The sample lists around 79,000 clones; 60% to 75% were seen once. Sequencing was carried out using PBMCs. The receptors were gathered from a woman aged 40 to 55 in good health and CMV-seropositive.

The chain uses TRBV28 and TRBJ1-2, with 10 bases lining up with TRBD1. Per germline, CDR1 MDHEN and CDR2 SYDVKM. The V and J ends lost 4 bases and 4 bases, in that order; junction bases with no gene match: 12. This CDR3 contains 17 residues. The chain's CDR3 is CASSSPSPGQGTYGYTF. CDR3 bases: TGTGCCAGCAGTTCTCCATCTCCGGGACAGGGGACCTATGGCTACACCTTC.

This chain connects TRBV7-6 to TRBJ1-1, with a weak D call TRBD1 (5 bases). Germline lookup yields CDR1 SGHVS and CDR2 FNYEAQ. The CDR3 covers 14 residues. Trimming removed 0 bases from V and 1 base from J, with 6 bases in between. The CDR3 DNA reads TGTGCCAGCAGCTTAGCGGGGGGGAACACTGAAGCTTTCTTT. It yields the protein CASSLAGGNTEAFF.

V usage is TRBV30 and J usage is TRBJ1-5, with a tentative D call TRBD1 (6 bases). This CDR3 contains 15 residues. Per germline, CDR1 GTSNPN and CDR2 SVGIG (reference sequence). V lost 3 bases to trimming and J lost 0 bases, with 12 bases between them. Here the CDR3 reads CAWSSGTTSNQPQHF. The CDR3 DNA reads as TGTGCCTGGAGCTCCGGGACAACTAGCAATCAGCCCCAGCATTTT.

This clone was recorded only once. V usage is TRBV19 and J usage is TRBJ1-1; maybe TRBD1 (6 bases). Germline V lookup: CDR1 LNHDA, CDR2 SQIVND (reference sequence). V dropped 6 bases and J dropped 4 bases, with 12 bases sitting between them. This CDR3 spans 13 amino acids. The CDR3: CASRKEGGTEAFF. The CDR3 nucleotides read TGTGCCAGTAGAAAGGAAGGGGGCACTGAAGCTTTCTTT. Filled out from reference TRBV19 and TRBJ1-1, the complete variable domain reads DGGITQSPKYLFRKEGQNVTLSCEQNLNHDAMYWYRQDPGQGLRLIYYSQIVNDFQKGDIAEGYSVSREKKESFPLTVTSAQKNPTAFYLCASRKEGGTEAFFGQGTRLTVV.